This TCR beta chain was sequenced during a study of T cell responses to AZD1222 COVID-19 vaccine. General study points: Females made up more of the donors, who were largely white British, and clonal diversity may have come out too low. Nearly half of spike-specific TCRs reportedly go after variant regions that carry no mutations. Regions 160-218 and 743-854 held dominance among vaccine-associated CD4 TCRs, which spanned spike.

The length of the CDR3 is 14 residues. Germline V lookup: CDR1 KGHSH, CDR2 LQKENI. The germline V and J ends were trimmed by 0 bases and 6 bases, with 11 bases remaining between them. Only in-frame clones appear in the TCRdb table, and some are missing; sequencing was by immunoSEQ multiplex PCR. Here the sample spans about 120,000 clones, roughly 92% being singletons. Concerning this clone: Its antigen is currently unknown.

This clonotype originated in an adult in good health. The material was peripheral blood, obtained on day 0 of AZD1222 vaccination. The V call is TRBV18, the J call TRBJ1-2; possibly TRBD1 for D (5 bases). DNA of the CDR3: TGTGCCAGCTCACCACCTGCTTGGACAAATGGCTACACCTTC. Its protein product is CASSPPAWTNGYTF.